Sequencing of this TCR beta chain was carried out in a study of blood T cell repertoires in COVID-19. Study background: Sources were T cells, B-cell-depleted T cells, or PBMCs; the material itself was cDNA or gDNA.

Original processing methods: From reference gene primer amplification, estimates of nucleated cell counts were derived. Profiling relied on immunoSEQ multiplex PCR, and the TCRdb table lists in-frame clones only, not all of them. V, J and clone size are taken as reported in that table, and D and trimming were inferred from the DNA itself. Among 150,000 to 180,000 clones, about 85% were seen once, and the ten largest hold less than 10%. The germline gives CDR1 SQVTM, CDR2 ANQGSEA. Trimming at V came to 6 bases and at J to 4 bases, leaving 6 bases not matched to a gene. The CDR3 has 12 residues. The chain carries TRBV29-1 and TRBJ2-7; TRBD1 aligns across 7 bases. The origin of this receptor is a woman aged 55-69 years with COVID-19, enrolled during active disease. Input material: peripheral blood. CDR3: CSVGDRRYEQYF. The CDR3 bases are TGCAGCGTGGGGGACAGAAGGTACGAGCAGTACTTC.